Presented here are 20 T cell receptor beta chains from one specimen sequenced in a study of identical twins (dated by TCRdb to 2016 to 2017). Libraries were made using 5' RACE. Sequencing used an Illumina HiSeq 2000. TCRdb passed the public sequencing reads through fastp at Q25 and MiXCR, retaining productive beta sequences. One record per CDR3 amino acid sequence lists the most common genes and DNA. For this sample the table gives 250,000 or so distinct CDR3 sequences, of which 6% to 8.5% were detected only once. The ten biggest clones cover under 6.5% of the sample. These same records also appear under a second study, on yellow fever vaccine responses in identical twins.

The specimen was CD8+ T cells sorted from blood. The receptors were gathered from a woman aged 18-35 years in good health.

In regard to this clonotype: Compared with germline, one end of the junction differs, possibly owing to a read error. The chain links TRBV12-3 or TRBV12-4 to TRBJ2-1, with a tentative D call TRBD1 (6 bases). The CDR3 is made up of 18 amino acids. The CDR3 region is CARSYPPPGHSQYNEQFF. CDR3 DNA sequence: TGTGCCCGCAGTTATCCACCACCGGGACACTCTCAATACAATGAGCAGTTCTTC.

The chain is built from TRBV5-6 and TRBJ2-2; 7 positions agree with TRBD1. The J segment lost 3 bases and the V segment lost 1 base, leaving 6 bases of the junction unmatched. Germline V gives CDR1 SGHDT, CDR2 YYEEEE. The CDR3 consists of 16 residues. The chain's CDR3 is CASSLSQGVDTGELFF. CDR3 nucleotide sequence: TGTGCCAGCAGCTTGAGCCAGGGGGTCGACACCGGGGAGCTGTTTTTT.

This clonotype was observed a handful of times. This chain links TRBV12-3 or TRBV12-4 with TRBJ2-1, with a possible D match to TRBD2 (6 bases). With 7 bases removed from V and 0 bases from J, the gap between germline ends came to 16 bases. This CDR3 comprises 16 residues. The DNA of the CDR3 is TGTGCCAGCATTAACAGCGGGTTGAGCTCCTACAATGAGCAGTTCTTC. Residues: CASINSGLSSYNEQFF.

This clonotype was counted at least ten times. V gene TRBV7-9 combines with J gene TRBJ1-1; D remains ambiguous. The CDR3 length is 13 residues. Per germline, CDR1 SEHNR and CDR2 FQNEAQ (reference sequence). V dropped 3 bases and J dropped 7 bases, with 12 bases sitting between them. The CDR3 here is CASSFGSGSEAFF. DNA of the CDR3: TGTGCCAGCAGCTTTGGTTCCGGGAGTGAAGCTTTCTTT.

This clonotype was counted between two and nine times. This rearrangement joins TRBV4-1 to TRBJ1-1; no firm D call. Germline CDR1 is MGHRA and CDR2 is YSYEKL. There are 14 residues in the CDR3. Deletions cut 4 bases from V and 2 bases from J, with 11 bases between. The CDR3 DNA follows: TGCGCCAGCAGCCTCGAGCGGGGTAACACTGAAGCTTTCTTT. Amino acid sequence: CASSLERGNTEAFF.

This clonotype has at least ten counts. The chain recombines TRBV4-1 with TRBJ1-2; 8 bases are a match to TRBD1. V was clipped by 3 bases and J by 7 bases; unmatched bases: 19. This CDR3 has 18 amino acids. Germline V gene data show CDR1 as MGHRA and CDR2 as YSYEKL. The CDR3 region is CASSHSKSGTGSFAGYTF. The CDR3 DNA reads TGCGCCAGCAGCCACTCAAAGTCCGGGACAGGCAGTTTTGCTGGCTACACCTTC.

This rearrangement joins TRBV7-2 to TRBJ2-3; D not resolved. The CDR3 consists of 16 residues. Deletions cut 5 bases from V and 1 base from J, with 16 bases between. Germline CDR1 is SGHTA and CDR2 is FQGNSA. The CDR3 nucleotides read TGTGCCAGCAGCCCCCTCGTGGGCTCCCGCACAGATACGCAGTATTTT. Translation gives CASSPLVGSRTDTQYF. Full variable domain (missing parts from reference TRBV7-2 and TRBJ2-3): GAGVSQSPSNKVTEKGKDVELRCDPISGHTALYWYRQSLGQGLEFLIYFQGNSAPDKSGLPSDRFSAERTGGSVSTLTIQRTQQEDSAVYLCASSPLVGSRTDTQYFGPGTRLTVL.

This chain links TRBV13 with TRBJ2-7; D is ambiguous. The CDR3 covers 15 residues. The germline gives CDR1 PRHDT, CDR2 FYEKMQ (reference sequence). Trimming left V 0 bases short and J 3 bases short, with 12 bases between. CDR3 DNA sequence: TGTGCCAGCAGCTTAGGTCCGATACAGATCTACGAGCAGTACTTC. Its translation: CASSLGPIQIYEQYF.

J is TRBJ2-3 and V is TRBV4-1, with a possible D match to TRBD2 (6 bases). Trimming removed 4 bases at V and 4 bases at J, with 18 bases between. CDR1 and CDR2 from the germline V gene are MGHRA and YSYEKL. The CDR3 is made up of 16 amino acids. The CDR3 nucleotides read TGCGCCAGCAGCCCCCGGGAGAACACGGGAGCAGATACGCAGTATTTT. As protein: CASSPRENTGADTQYF.

This clonotype was picked up many times. The rearrangement joins TRBV7-9 to TRBJ1-1, with a possible D match to TRBD1 (5 bases). Looked up from germline, CDR1 is SEHNR and CDR2 is FQNEAQ (reference sequence). V dropped 1 base and J dropped 0 bases, with 6 bases sitting between them. CDR3 length: 14 amino acids. CDR3 sequence reads: CASSLGGMNTEAFF. CDR3 in DNA: TGTGCCAGCAGCTTAGGGGGGATGAACACTGAAGCTTTCTTT.

This clonotype occurred many times. V and J are TRBV12-3 or TRBV12-4 and TRBJ2-1, with D unresolved. The CDR3 is 14 amino acids. Trimming shortened V by 6 bases and J by 0 bases, and 9 bases separated the two germline ends. This chain's CDR3 is CASSLSGSYNEQFF. Here the CDR3 DNA reads TGTGCCAGCAGCTTGAGTGGCTCCTACAATGAGCAGTTCTTC.

The chain combines TRBV12-3 or TRBV12-4 with TRBJ1-2; 7 bases are a match to TRBD1. Trimming took 1 base from V and 4 from J; bases not matched to a gene: 3. The CDR3 sequence is 14 residues long. CDR3 sequence (DNA): TGTGCCAGCAGTTTAGGCGACAGGGCCTATGGCTACACCTTC. Translating gives CASSLGDRAYGYTF.

This clonotype was seen repeatedly, ten times or more. The V and J genes are TRBV3-1 and TRBJ2-7; D tentatively fits TRBD1 or TRBD2 (5 bases each). In germline, CDR1 is LGHDT, CDR2 YNNKEL (reference sequence). The CDR3 runs 14 residues. Trimming pared 3 bases from V and 2 bases from J, leaving 11 bases between. The CDR3 DNA reads TGTGCCAGCAGCCACGGGACGGGAACCTACGAGCAGTACTTC. Its translation: CASSHGTGTYEQYF.

This clonotype has at least ten counts. The chain carries TRBV11-2 and TRBJ1-1; tentatively, D is TRBD1 (5 bases). The germline V and J ends were trimmed by 3 bases and 4 bases, with 12 bases remaining between them. This CDR3 region has 14 residues. The germline V gene has CDR1 SGHAT and CDR2 FQNNGV. In DNA, the CDR3 is TGTGCCAGCAGCTTGGATTGGGGGAGCACTGAAGCTTTCTTT. Translation gives CASSLDWGSTEAFF.

This rearrangement joins TRBV25-1 to TRBJ2-7; D is undetermined. The germline gives CDR1 MGHDK, CDR2 SYGVNS. V was pared by 6 bases and J by 3 bases, with 6 bases between. This CDR3 has 11 amino acids. The CDR3 DNA is TGTGCCAGCAGCGGATACTACGAGCAGTACTTC. Amino acid sequence: CASSGYYEQYF.

Ten or more counts support this clonotype. This chain joins TRBV28 and TRBJ1-5; 9 bases fit TRBD1. Per the germline V gene, CDR1 is MDHEN and CDR2 is SYDVKM. Trimming took 6 bases from V and 6 from J; bases not matched to a gene: 9. This CDR3 has 15 amino acids. DNA of the CDR3: TGTGCCAGCAGGGTGACACAGGGGGCTCGTCAGCCCCAGCATTTT. The encoded protein is CASRVTQGARQPQHF. The whole variable domain, filled in from reference TRBV28 and TRBJ1-5, reads DVKVTQSSRYLVKRTGEKVFLECVQDMDHENMFWYRQDPGLGLRLIYFSYDVKMKEKGDIPEGYSVSREKKERFSLILESASTNQTSMYLCASRVTQGARQPQHFGDGTRLSIL.

The rearrangement links TRBV11-2 to TRBJ2-1; 8 bases line up with TRBD1. Germline lookup yields CDR1 SGHAT and CDR2 FQNNGV. With V trimmed by 6 bases and J by 5 bases, 9 bases remained unmatched. CDR3 length: 15 amino acids. CDR3 in DNA: TGTGCCAGCAGTTCCTCCGAGACAGGGGACAATGAGCAGTTCTTC. The encoded protein is CASSSSETGDNEQFF.

This clonotype was found many times. The chain combines TRBV9 with TRBJ1-2, with D maybe TRBD1 (5 bases). The CDR3 spans 14 residues. Trimming shortened V by 2 bases and J by 0 bases, and 8 bases separated the two germline ends. Germline V lookup: CDR1 SGDLS, CDR2 YYNGEE. The CDR3 sequence: CASSVTESNYGYTF. CDR3 in DNA: TGTGCCAGCAGCGTGACAGAGTCTAACTATGGCTACACCTTC.

This chain joins TRBV6-9 and TRBJ2-7; D call uncertain. V lost 7 bases and J 7 bases, leaving 11 bases between the germline ends. CDR3 size: 11 residues. Per germline, CDR1 MNHGY and CDR2 SVAAGI. CDR3 sequence (DNA): TGTGCCAGCACTAAGGTGCGGGAGCAGTACGTC. This gives the protein CASTKVREQYV.

The chain joins TRBV7-9 to TRBJ1-2, with D perhaps matching TRBD1 (6 bases). This CDR3 contains 14 residues. V lost 1 base and J lost 4, with 10 bases in between. Germline V gene sequence: CDR1 SEHNR, CDR2 FQNEAQ (reference sequence). This CDR3 is CASSLEGGSYGYTF. The CDR3 coding sequence is TGTGCCAGCAGCTTAGAGGGGGGTAGCTATGGCTACACCTTC.